The 9 T cell receptor beta chains reported below all come from one sample, sequenced in a study of blood T cell repertoires in COVID-19. Using immunoSEQ multiplex PCR, the repertoire was profiled, and TCRdb retains in-frame clones only, with some absent. The table lists almost 95,000 clones, around nine tenths of them singletons. Material: peripheral blood. The receptors were gathered from a woman aged 60-70 years with COVID-19, enrolled during active disease.

The rearrangement uses TRBV4-3 and TRBJ1-2; D is possibly TRBD1 (6 bases). The CDR3 is 14 amino acids. V lost 4 bases, J lost 6 bases, and 15 bases lay in between. Germline values: CDR1 LGHNA, CDR2 YSLEER. CDR3 residues: CASSPGREGDGYTF. The CDR3 nucleotides read TGCGCCAGCAGCCCGGGACGGGAGGGGGATGGCTACACCTTC.

This chain joins TRBV3-1 (or the pseudogene TRBV3-2) and TRBJ1-5; TRBD1 matches 7 bases. The length of the CDR3 is 15 residues. V shed 1 base, J shed 7 bases, and the junction held 7 bases outside the gene matches. The V gene's germline CDR1 is LGHDT and CDR2 YNNKEL (reference sequence). DNA of the CDR3: TGTGCCAGCAGCCAAGGGGGTACAGGGGTACAGCCCCAGCATTTT. This encodes CASSQGGTGVQPQHF.

The V gene is TRBV18, the J gene TRBJ1-5; D unresolved. This CDR3 spans 13 amino acids. Germline CDR1 reads KGHSH; CDR2 reads LQKENI. V was clipped by 3 bases and J by 5 bases, with 8 bases between them. The CDR3 nucleotides read TGTGCCAGCTCACCTGCACAAGATCAGCCCCAGCATTTT. Translation: CASSPAQDQPQHF.

V and J are TRBV7-2 and TRBJ1-3; no reliable D call. CDR3 length equals 16 residues. Germline CDR1 is SGHTA and CDR2 is FQGNSA. V was shortened by 5 bases and J by 4 bases, with 18 bases between the two germline ends. The chain's CDR3 is CASSPRPGPGGNTIYF. CDR3 DNA sequence: TGTGCCAGCAGCCCTAGACCCGGCCCGGGGGGAAACACCATATATTTT.

The table lists this clone with a few counts. The rearrangement joins TRBV7-8 to TRBJ1-2, with TRBD1 matching over 7 bases. Germline CDR1 and CDR2: SGHVS and FQNEAQ. The CDR3 runs to 13 residues. Germline trimming cut 3 bases from V and 4 bases from J; bases unmatched to any gene: 2. As DNA, the CDR3 is TGTGCCAGCAGCTTTGGGACAGTCTATGGCTACACCTTC. Translating gives CASSFGTVYGYTF.

The chain links TRBV18 to TRBJ2-7, with TRBD1 matching over 7 bases. CDR3 size: 17 residues. Germline values: CDR1 KGHSH, CDR2 LQKENI. Trimming at V came to 3 bases and at J to 7 bases, leaving 18 bases not matched to a gene. CDR3 DNA: TGTGCCAGCTCACCGCGGACAGGTGTGTTTAATTCGGGAGAGCAGTACTTC. Translated, it gives CASSPRTGVFNSGEQYF.

This rearrangement joins TRBV25-1 to TRBJ1-5; 7 nucleotides agree with TRBD1. The junction had 1 base not matched to a gene; V was cut back by 4 bases and J by 1 base. The CDR3 covers 14 residues. CDR1 MGHDK and CDR2 SYGVNS come from the germline V gene. The CDR3 DNA sequence: TGTGCCAGCAGTGGACAGGGCAGCAATCAGCCCCAGCATTTT. Translating gives CASSGQGSNQPQHF.

The rearrangement uses TRBV5-1 and TRBJ1-5; no firm D call. The CDR3 sequence is 15 residues long. CDR1 is SGHRS and CDR2 is YFSETQ in the germline V gene. Trimming took off 4 bases at V and 9 bases at J, with 20 bases between the two ends. CDR3 sequence reads: CASSPGPGGGPPQHF. DNA of the CDR3: TGCGCCAGCAGCCCCGGACCGGGAGGTGGGCCGCCCCAGCATTTT.

The chain couples TRBV23-1 to TRBJ1-6; D possibly corresponds to TRBD1 (5 bases). TRBV23-1 counts as an open reading frame of uncertain function. This CDR3 region has 14 residues. V was trimmed by 4 bases and J by 9 bases, leaving 13 bases between them. The CDR3 region is CASSPHGACSPLHF. The CDR3 nucleotides read TGCGCCAGCAGTCCACATGGGGCCTGTTCACCCCTCCACTTT.